This TCR beta chain came from a study of blood T cell repertoires in COVID-19. Whole-study context: There were acute and convalescent COVID-19 samples, and they came from the United States, Italy and Spain.

Authors' methods: Amplification of reference gene primers provided the estimated nucleated cell counts. The assay was immunoSEQ multiplex PCR, and TCRdb's table has in-frame clones only and misses some. V and J calls and clone size are given by that table; D and trimming were obtained from the DNA. This table has 110,000 to 150,000 clones, roughly 78% appearing once. CDR3 length: 14 amino acids. Germline V gene data show CDR1 as LGHDT and CDR2 as YNNKEL (reference sequence). V gave up 1 base and J gave up 5 bases; unmatched junction bases: 4. Sequencing input: PBMCs or T cells enriched from blood (not recorded which). The V and J genes are TRBV3-1 (or the pseudogene TRBV3-2) and TRBJ2-5; 7 bases align to TRBD1. This TCR was recovered from a woman aged 45 to 65 who had recovered from COVID-19. In DNA, the CDR3 is TGTGCCAGCAGCCAAGTAGGGGGCGGTGAGACCCAGTACTTC. Protein product: CASSQVGGGETQYF.